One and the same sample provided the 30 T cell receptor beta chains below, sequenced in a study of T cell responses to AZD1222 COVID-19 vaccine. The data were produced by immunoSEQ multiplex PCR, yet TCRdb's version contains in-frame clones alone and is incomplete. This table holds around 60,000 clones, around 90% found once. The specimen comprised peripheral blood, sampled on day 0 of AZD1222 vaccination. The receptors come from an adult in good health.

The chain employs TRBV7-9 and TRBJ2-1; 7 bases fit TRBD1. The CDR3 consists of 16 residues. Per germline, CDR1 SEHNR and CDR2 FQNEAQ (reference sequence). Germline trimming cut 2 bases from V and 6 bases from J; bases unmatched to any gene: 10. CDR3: CASSLFGTAVLNEQFF. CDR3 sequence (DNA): TGTGCCAGCAGCTTATTTGGGACAGCTGTCCTCAATGAGCAGTTCTTC. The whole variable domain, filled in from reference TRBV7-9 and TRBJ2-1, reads DTGVSQNPRHKITKRGQNVTFRCDPISEHNRLYWYRQTLGQGPEFLTYFQNEAQLEKSRLLSDRFSAERPKGSFSTLEIQRTEQGDSAMYLCASSLFGTAVLNEQFFGPGTRLTVL.

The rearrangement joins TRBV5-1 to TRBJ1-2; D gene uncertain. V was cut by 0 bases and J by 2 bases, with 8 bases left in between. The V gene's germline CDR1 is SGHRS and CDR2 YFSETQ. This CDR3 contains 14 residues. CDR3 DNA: TGCGCCAGCAGCTTGGAGGCAACAAACTATGGCTACACCTTC. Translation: CASSLEATNYGYTF.

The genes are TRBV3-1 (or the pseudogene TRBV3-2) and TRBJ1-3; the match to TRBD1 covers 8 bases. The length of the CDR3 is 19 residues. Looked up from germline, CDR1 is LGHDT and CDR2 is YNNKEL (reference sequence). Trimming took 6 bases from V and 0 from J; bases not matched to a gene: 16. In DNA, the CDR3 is TGTGCCAGCAGATCGTCCGGGACAGGCGCCCTAAGCTCTGGAAACACCATATATTTT. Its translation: CASRSSGTGALSSGNTIYF.

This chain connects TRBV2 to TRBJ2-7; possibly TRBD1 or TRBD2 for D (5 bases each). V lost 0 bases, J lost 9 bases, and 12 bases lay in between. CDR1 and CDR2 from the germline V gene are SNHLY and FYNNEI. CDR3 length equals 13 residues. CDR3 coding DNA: TGTGCCAGCAGTGAAGCGGGGGATGGCGCGCAGTACTTC. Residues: CASSEAGDGAQYF.

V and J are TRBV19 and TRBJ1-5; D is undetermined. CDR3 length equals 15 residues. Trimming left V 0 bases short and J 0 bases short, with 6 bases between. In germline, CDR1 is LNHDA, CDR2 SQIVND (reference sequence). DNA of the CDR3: TGTGCCAGTAGTATAGAGGGCCTTAGCAATCAGCCCCAGCATTTT. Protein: CASSIEGLSNQPQHF.

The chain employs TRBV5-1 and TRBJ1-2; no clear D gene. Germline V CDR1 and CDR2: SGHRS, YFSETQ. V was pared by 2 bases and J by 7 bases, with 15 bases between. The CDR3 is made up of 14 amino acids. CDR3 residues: CASSFGQAEGGYTF. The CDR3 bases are TGCGCCAGCAGCTTCGGGCAGGCCGAGGGTGGCTACACCTTC.

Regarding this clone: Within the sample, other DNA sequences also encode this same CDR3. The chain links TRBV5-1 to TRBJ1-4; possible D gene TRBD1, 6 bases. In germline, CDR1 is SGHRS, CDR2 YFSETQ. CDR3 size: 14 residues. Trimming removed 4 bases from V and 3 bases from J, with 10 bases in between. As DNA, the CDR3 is TGCGCCAGCAGCGCCGGACAGCCTAATGAAAAACTGTTTTTT. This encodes CASSAGQPNEKLFF.

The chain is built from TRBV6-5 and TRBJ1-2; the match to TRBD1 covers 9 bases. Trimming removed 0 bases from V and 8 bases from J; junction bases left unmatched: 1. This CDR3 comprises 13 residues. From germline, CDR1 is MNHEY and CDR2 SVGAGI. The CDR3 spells CASSYSDRGGYTF. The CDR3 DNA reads TGTGCCAGCAGTTACTCAGACAGGGGGGGCTACACCTTC.

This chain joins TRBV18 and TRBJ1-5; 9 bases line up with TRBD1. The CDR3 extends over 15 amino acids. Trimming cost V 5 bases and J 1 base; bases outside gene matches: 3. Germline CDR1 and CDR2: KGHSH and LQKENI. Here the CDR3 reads CASSTGQGSNQPQHF. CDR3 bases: TGTGCCAGCTCAACGGGACAGGGAAGCAATCAGCCCCAGCATTTT.

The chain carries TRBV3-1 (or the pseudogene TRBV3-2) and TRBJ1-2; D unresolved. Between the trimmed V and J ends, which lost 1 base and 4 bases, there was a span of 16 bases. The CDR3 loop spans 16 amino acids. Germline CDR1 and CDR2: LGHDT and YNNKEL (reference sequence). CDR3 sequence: CASSQGTSVASYGYTF. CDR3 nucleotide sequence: TGTGCCAGCAGCCAAGGGACTAGTGTCGCCTCCTATGGCTACACCTTC.

The CDR3 coding sequence is TGCAGCGTGAGCCTGGGGCTAGCGGGGGTTAGCTCCTACAATGAGCAGTTCTTC. It translates to CSVSLGLAGVSSYNEQFF. The genes are TRBV29-1 and TRBJ2-1; TRBD2 matches at 10 bases. This CDR3 is built from 18 residues. The V and J ends lost 6 bases and 0 bases, in that order; junction bases with no gene match: 14. Germline V gene sequence: CDR1 SQVTM, CDR2 ANQGSEA.

This chain's CDR3 is CASSRDRGQGNTIYF. The DNA for the CDR3 is TGTGCCAGCTCACGGGACAGGGGACAAGGAAACACCATATATTTT. The gene calls are TRBV18 and TRBJ1-3; 10 bases align to TRBD1. CDR3 length equals 15 residues. The J segment lost 4 bases and the V segment lost 4 bases, leaving 4 bases of the junction unmatched. Germline loops: CDR1 KGHSH, CDR2 LQKENI.

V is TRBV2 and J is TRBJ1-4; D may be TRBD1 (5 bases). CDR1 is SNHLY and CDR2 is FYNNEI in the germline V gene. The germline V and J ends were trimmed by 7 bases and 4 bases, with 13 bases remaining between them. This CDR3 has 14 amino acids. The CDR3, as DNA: TGTGCCAGCATAAACCTGGGGGTTAATGAAAAACTGTTTTTT. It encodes CASINLGVNEKLFF. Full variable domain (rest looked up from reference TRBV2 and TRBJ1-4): EPEVTQTPSHQVTQMGQEVILRCVPISNHLYFYWYRQILGQKVEFLVSFYNNEISEKSEIFDDQFSVERPDGSNFTLKIRSTKLEDSAMYFCASINLGVNEKLFFGSGTQLSVL.

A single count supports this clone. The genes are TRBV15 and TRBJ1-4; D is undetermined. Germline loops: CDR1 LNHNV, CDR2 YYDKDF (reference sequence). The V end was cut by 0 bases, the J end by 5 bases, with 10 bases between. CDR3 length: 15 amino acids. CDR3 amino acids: CATSRDRWGNEKLFF. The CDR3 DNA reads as TGTGCCACCAGCAGAGATAGATGGGGAAATGAAAAACTGTTTTTT.

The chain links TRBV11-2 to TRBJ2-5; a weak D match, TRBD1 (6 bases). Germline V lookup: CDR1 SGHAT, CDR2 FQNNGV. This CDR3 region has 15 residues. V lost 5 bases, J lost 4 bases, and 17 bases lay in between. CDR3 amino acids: CASSPWGPDRETQYF. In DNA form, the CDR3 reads TGTGCCAGCAGCCCGTGGGGCCCGGACAGAGAGACCCAGTACTTC.

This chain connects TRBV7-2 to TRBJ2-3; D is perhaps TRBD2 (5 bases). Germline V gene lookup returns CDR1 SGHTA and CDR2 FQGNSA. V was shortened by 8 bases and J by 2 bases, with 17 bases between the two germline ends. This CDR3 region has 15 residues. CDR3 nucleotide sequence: TGTGCCAGCGGAGGTCGGGCGGGTGTCACAGATACGCAGTATTTT. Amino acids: CASGGRAGVTDTQYF.

The CDR3 here is CASGMTNLYQETQYF. Here the CDR3 DNA reads TGTGCCAGCGGAATGACCAATCTTTACCAAGAGACCCAGTACTTC. The chain employs TRBV6-5 and TRBJ2-5; the D is unclear. Between the trimmed V and J ends, which lost 8 bases and 0 bases, there was a span of 16 bases. The CDR3 totals 15 residues. CDR1 and CDR2 (germline): MNHEY, SVGAGI.

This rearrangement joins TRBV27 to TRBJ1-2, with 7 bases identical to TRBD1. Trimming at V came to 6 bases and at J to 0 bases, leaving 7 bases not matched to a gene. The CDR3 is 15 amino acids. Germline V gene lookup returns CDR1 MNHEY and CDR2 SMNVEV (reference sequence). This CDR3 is CASSSTGAANYGYTF. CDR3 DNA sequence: TGTGCCAGCAGCTCCACAGGGGCGGCTAACTATGGCTACACCTTC.

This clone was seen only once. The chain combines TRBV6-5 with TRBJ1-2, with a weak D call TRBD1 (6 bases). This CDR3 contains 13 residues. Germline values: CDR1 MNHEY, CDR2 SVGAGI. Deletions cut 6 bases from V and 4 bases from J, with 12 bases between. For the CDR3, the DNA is TGTGCCAGCAGCCAGGGGACGGCCTATGGCTACACCTTC. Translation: CASSQGTAYGYTF.

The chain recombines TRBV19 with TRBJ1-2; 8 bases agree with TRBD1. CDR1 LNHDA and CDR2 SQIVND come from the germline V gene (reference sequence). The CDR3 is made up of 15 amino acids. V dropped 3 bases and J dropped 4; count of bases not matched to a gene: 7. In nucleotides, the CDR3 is TGTGCCAGTAGTATCTCCAGGGGGCAGTCCTATGGCTACACCTTC. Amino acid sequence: CASSISRGQSYGYTF.

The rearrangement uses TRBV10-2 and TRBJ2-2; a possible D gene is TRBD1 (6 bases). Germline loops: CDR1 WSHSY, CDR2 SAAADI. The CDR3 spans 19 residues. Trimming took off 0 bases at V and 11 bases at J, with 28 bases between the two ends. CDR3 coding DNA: TGCGCCAGCAGTGAGTCGATAGGGTTGTCGCAGGGGCTTACTCTCGAGCTGTTTTTT. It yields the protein CASSESIGLSQGLTLELFF.

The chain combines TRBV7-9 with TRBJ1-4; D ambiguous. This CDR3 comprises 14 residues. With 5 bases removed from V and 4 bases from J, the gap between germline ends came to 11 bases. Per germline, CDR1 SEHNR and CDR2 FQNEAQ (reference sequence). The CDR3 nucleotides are TGTGCCAGCAGCCCACAGAGTGTTAATGAAAAACTGTTTTTT. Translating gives CASSPQSVNEKLFF.

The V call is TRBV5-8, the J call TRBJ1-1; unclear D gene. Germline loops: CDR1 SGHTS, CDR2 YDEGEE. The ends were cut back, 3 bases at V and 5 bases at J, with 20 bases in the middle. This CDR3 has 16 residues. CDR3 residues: CASSWRFGRRGTEAFF. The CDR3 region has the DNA TGTGCCAGCAGCTGGAGGTTTGGCAGGCGAGGGACTGAAGCTTTCTTT.

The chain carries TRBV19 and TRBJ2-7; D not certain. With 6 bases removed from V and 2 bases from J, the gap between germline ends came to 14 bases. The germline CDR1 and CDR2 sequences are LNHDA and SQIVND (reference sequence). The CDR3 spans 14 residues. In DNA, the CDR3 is TGTGCCAGTAGGCTCCGAGGCGGAGCCTACGAGCAGTACTTC. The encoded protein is CASRLRGGAYEQYF.

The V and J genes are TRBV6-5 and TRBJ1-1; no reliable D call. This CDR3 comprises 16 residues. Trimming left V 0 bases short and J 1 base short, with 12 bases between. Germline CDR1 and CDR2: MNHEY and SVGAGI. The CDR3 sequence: CASSYSNSRKNTEAFF. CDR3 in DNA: TGTGCCAGCAGTTACTCGAACAGTCGAAAGAACACTGAAGCTTTCTTT.

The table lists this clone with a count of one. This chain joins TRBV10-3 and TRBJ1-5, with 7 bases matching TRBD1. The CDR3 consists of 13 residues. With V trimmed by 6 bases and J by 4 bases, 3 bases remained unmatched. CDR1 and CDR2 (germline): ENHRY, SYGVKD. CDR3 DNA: TGTGCCATCAGCGACAGGGATAATCAGCCCCAGCATTTT. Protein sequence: CAISDRDNQPQHF.

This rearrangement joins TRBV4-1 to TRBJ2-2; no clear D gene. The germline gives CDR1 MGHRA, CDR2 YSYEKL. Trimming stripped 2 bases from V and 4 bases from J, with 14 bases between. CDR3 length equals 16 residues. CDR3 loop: CASSQLDLVSTGELFF. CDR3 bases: TGCGCCAGCAGCCAATTGGACCTTGTCAGCACCGGGGAGCTGTTTTTT.

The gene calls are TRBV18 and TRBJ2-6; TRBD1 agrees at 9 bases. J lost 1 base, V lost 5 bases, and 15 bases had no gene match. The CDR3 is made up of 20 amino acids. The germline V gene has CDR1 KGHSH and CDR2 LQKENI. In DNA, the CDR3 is TGTGCCAGCTCAAACATCAACCGGGACAGGGTTGGATCTGGGGCCAACGTCCTGACTTTC. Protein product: CASSNINRDRVGSGANVLTF.

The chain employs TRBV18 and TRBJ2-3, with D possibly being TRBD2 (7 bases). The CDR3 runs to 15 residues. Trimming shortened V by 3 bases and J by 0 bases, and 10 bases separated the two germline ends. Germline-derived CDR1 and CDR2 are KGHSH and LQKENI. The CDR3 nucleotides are TGTGCCAGCTCACCGGCGGGGGCTAGCACAGATACGCAGTATTTT. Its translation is CASSPAGASTDTQYF.

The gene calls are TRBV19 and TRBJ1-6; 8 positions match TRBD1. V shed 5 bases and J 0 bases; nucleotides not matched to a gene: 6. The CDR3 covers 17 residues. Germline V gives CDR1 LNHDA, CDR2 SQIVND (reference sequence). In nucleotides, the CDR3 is TGTGCCAGTAGTGGTCGACAGGGGAGCTCCTATAATTCACCCCTCCACTTT. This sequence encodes CASSGRQGSSYNSPLHF.